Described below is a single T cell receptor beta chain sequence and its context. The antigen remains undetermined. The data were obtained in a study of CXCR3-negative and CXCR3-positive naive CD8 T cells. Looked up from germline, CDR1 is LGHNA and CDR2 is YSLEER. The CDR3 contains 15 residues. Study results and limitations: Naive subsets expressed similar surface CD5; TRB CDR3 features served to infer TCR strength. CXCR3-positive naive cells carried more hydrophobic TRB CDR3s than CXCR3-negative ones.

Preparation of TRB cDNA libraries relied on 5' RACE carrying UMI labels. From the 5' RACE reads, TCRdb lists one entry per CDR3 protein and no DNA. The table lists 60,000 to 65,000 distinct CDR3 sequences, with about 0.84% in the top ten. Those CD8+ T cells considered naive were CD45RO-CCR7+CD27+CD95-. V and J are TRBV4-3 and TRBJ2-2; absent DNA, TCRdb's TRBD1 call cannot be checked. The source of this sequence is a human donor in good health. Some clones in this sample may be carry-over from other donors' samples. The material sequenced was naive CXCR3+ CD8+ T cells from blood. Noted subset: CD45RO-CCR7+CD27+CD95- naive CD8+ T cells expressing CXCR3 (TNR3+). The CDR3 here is CASSPSGWFTGELFF.